One sample yielded the 17 T cell receptor beta chains listed below, sequenced in a study of memory CD4+ T cells and cytomegalovirus serostatus. Sequencing used immunoSEQ multiplex PCR; TCRdb keeps in-frame clones, though not all of them. Among some 65,000 clones, over 70% were seen once, and the ten largest hold 0.5% to 0.6%. Single viable CD3+CD4+CD8-CD45RO+ cells were sorted as the memory CD4+ T cells. Sequencing used memory CD4+ T cells from blood. These receptor sequences come from an adult in good health and CMV-seronegative. Some clones in this sample may be carry-over from other donors' samples.

The rearrangement links TRBV7-3 to TRBJ2-1; D unresolved. V was pared by 1 base and J by 6 bases, with 13 bases between. The CDR3 is 15 residues long. The V gene's germline CDR1 is SGHTA and CDR2 FQGTGA. CDR3 sequence (DNA): TGTGCCAGCAGCTTAAAGCTGTCCGGGCGCAATGAGCAGTTCTTC. It translates to CASSLKLSGRNEQFF.

The chain uses TRBV2 and TRBJ1-2, with D hard to call. This CDR3 has 12 residues. CDR1 SNHLY and CDR2 FYNNEI come from the germline V gene. Trimming took 9 bases from V and 4 from J, leaving 12 bases between them. CDR3 in amino acids: CASTYSSYGYTF. In nucleotides, the CDR3 is TGTGCCAGTACATATTCCAGCTATGGCTACACCTTC.

The J gene is TRBJ2-6, the V gene TRBV5-1; D is uncertain. CDR3 length equals 16 residues. The V end was cut by 3 bases, the J end by 0 bases, with 10 bases between. The germline CDR1 and CDR2 sequences are SGHRS and YFSETQ. The CDR3: CASSSNWNSGANVLTF. CDR3 coding DNA: TGCGCCAGCAGCTCCAACTGGAACTCTGGGGCCAACGTCCTGACTTTC. The whole variable domain, filled in from reference TRBV5-1 and TRBJ2-6, reads KAGVTQTPRYLIKTRGQQVTLSCSPISGHRSVSWYQQTPGQGLQFLFEYFSETQRNKGNFPGRFSGRQFSNSRSEMNVSTLELGDSALYLCASSSNWNSGANVLTFGAGSRLTVL.

The J gene is TRBJ2-1, the V gene TRBV25-1; no definite D call. The CDR3 length is 12 residues. Per the germline V gene, CDR1 is MGHDK and CDR2 is SYGVNS. The V and J ends lost 5 bases and 9 bases respectively, with 11 bases between them. The CDR3 bases are TGTGCCAGCAGTCTCTATTTCAGTGAGCAGTTCTTC. Protein product: CASSLYFSEQFF.

This chain connects TRBV6-5 to TRBJ1-1; 8 bases agree with TRBD1. Germline V gives CDR1 MNHEY, CDR2 SVGAGI. The CDR3 is 15 residues long. J lost 4 bases, V lost 5 bases, and 9 bases had no gene match. The CDR3 DNA reads as TGTGCCAGCAGTCTTTCATTTACAGGGGGCACTGAAGCTTTCTTT. Translation: CASSLSFTGGTEAFF.

V and J are TRBV30 and TRBJ1-4, with D possibly matching TRBD1 (5 bases). Per germline, CDR1 GTSNPN and CDR2 SVGIG (reference sequence). V lost 8 bases and J lost 4, with 14 bases in between. CDR3 length: 13 amino acids. The CDR3 region is CAASGGFNEKLFF. Here the CDR3 DNA reads TGTGCCGCGAGCGGGGGATTTAATGAAAAACTGTTTTTT.

The gene calls are TRBV7-2 and TRBJ1-1; possibly TRBD1 for D (6 bases). The V and J ends lost 8 bases and 7 bases respectively, with 14 bases between them. In germline, CDR1 is SGHTA, CDR2 FQGNSA. CDR3 length: 12 amino acids. CDR3 sequence reads: CASARDKFEAFF. The CDR3 DNA sequence: TGTGCCAGCGCCCGGGACAAATTTGAAGCTTTCTTT.

The V call is TRBV9, the J call TRBJ2-3; 13 bases align to TRBD2. After removal of 2 bases from V and 1 base from J, the junction contained 1 base not matched to a gene. CDR1 is SGDLS, CDR2 YYNGEE, per germline. This CDR3 has 16 residues. This CDR3 is CASSVGLAGGTDTQYF. Written as DNA, the CDR3 is TGTGCCAGCAGCGTCGGACTAGCGGGAGGCACAGATACGCAGTATTTT.

The chain has TRBV6-1 and TRBJ1-5; D may be TRBD1 (5 bases). The CDR3 has 16 amino acids. Trimming left V 4 bases short and J 1 base short, with 14 bases between. The V gene's germline CDR1 is MNHNS and CDR2 SASEGT. In DNA form, the CDR3 reads TGTGCCAGCAGTGGAGATCCGGGACGGAGCAATCAGCCCCAGCATTTT. It codes for CASSGDPGRSNQPQHF.

The rearrangement uses TRBV19 and TRBJ1-2; possible D gene TRBD1, 5 bases. This CDR3 spans 13 amino acids. Germline loops: CDR1 LNHDA, CDR2 SQIVND (reference sequence). V was cut by 10 bases and J by 7 bases, with 19 bases left in between. The CDR3 protein is CATRPGPVVGYTF. CDR3 nucleotide sequence: TGTGCCACGAGACCGGGACCAGTGGTTGGCTACACCTTC.

Remarks on this clone: A junction end diverges from the germline sequence, so it may reflect a read error. The gene calls are TRBV7-7 and TRBJ1-5; D remains ambiguous. Germline-derived CDR1 and CDR2 are SSHAT and FNYEAQ (reference sequence). The CDR3 is 13 amino acids. CDR3 DNA: TGTGCTAGCAGGTCCAGGCACAATCAGCCCCAGCATTTT. This codes for CASRSRHNQPQHF.

This clone was seen a single time. The chain joins TRBV7-8 to TRBJ2-7; the D gene is possibly TRBD2 (5 bases). CDR1 SGHVS and CDR2 FQNEAQ come from the germline V gene. The CDR3 has 15 residues. V was pared by 3 bases and J by 0 bases, with 12 bases between. The CDR3 protein is CASSFSRDYSYEQYF. As DNA, the CDR3 is TGTGCCAGCAGCTTTTCGAGAGACTACTCCTACGAGCAGTACTTC.

V gene TRBV7-6 combines with J gene TRBJ2-7; 9 positions match TRBD2. V was clipped by 5 bases and J by 5 bases; unmatched bases: 10. The CDR3 runs to 15 residues. The germline V gene encodes CDR1 SGHVS and CDR2 FNYEAQ. The chain's CDR3 is CASSPRGSGSHEQYF. The CDR3 region has the DNA TGTGCCAGCAGCCCCCGGGGTAGCGGGAGCCACGAGCAGTACTTC.

This clone has only a few counts. The chain employs TRBV29-1 and TRBJ2-1; D may be TRBD1 (6 bases). Germline V lookup: CDR1 SQVTM, CDR2 ANQGSEA. CDR3 length: 14 amino acids. V dropped 5 bases and J dropped 5 bases, with 16 bases sitting between them. This CDR3 reads CSVSRGSGHNEQFF. The CDR3 nucleotides are TGCAGCGTTTCAAGGGGGAGCGGCCACAATGAGCAGTTCTTC.

This chain uses TRBV5-1 with TRBJ1-4; possibly TRBD1 for D (5 bases). Germline V lookup: CDR1 SGHRS, CDR2 YFSETQ. With 4 bases removed from V and 2 bases from J, the gap between germline ends came to 12 bases. The CDR3 length is 15 residues. CDR3 amino acids: CASSLQGGTNEKLFF. The CDR3 DNA is TGCGCCAGCAGCCTCCAGGGAGGGACTAATGAAAAACTGTTTTTT.

The V gene is TRBV7-2, the J gene TRBJ1-5; TRBD1 is a possible D gene (6 bases). Between the trimmed V and J ends, which lost 1 base and 5 bases, there was a span of 12 bases. This CDR3 has 15 residues. Germline loops: CDR1 SGHTA, CDR2 FQGNSA. CDR3 DNA sequence: TGTGCCAGCAGCTTAGATCCGCAGGGGTATCAGCCCCAGCATTTT. This sequence encodes CASSLDPQGYQPQHF. Combining the CDR3 with reference TRBV7-2 and TRBJ1-5 gives the whole variable domain GAGVSQSPSNKVTEKGKDVELRCDPISGHTALYWYRQSLGQGLEFLIYFQGNSAPDKSGLPSDRFSAERTGGSVSTLTIQRTQQEDSAVYLCASSLDPQGYQPQHFGDGTRLSIL.

The genes are TRBV7-9 and TRBJ1-1, with 9 bases identical to TRBD1. With V trimmed by 5 bases and J by 3 bases, 1 base remained unmatched. The CDR3 is made up of 13 amino acids. Germline lookup yields CDR1 SEHNR and CDR2 FQNEAQ (reference sequence). The CDR3 DNA reads TGTGCCAGCAGCCGGGACAGGGACACTGAAGCTTTCTTT. It yields the protein CASSRDRDTEAFF.